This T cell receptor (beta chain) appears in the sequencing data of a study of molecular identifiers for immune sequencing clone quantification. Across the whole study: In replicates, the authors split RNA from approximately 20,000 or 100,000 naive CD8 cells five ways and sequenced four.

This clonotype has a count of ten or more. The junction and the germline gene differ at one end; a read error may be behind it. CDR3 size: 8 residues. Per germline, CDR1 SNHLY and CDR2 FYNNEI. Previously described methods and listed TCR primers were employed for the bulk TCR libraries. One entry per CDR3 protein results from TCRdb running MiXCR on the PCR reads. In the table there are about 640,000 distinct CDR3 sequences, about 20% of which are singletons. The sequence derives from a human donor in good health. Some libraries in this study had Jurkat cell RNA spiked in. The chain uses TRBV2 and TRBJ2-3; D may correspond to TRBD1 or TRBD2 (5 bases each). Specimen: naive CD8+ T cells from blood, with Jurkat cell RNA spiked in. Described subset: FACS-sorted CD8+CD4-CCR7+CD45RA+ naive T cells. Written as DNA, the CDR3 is TGTGCCAGCACCCTGGGGGATTTT. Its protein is CASTLGDF.